The rows below give T cell receptor beta chains drawn from one sample of a study of blood T cells in healthy people across ages. In TCRdb, the 5' RACE reads were re-called with MiXCR into one record per CDR3 protein. The profile covers about 1,400,000 distinct CDR3 sequences, with approximately 63% appearing a single time and roughly 7% taken by the ten largest. The specimen was blood. The source of these receptors is a man aged 18-30 years in good health. Each CDR3 is given with its conserved first and last residue. A D gene is named only where the DNA matches it firmly. The listing skips clone size in some rows; elsewhere it reads once, few, many or a size class.

V	size	J	D	CDR3	DNA
TRBV20-1	-	TRBJ1-4	-	CSARDGGDEKLFF	TGCAGTGCTAGAGACGGGGGGGATGAAAAACTGTTTTTT
TRBV29-1	few	TRBJ2-1	-	CSAKTGAPEQFF	TGCAGCGCCAAGACGGGAGCCCCTGAGCAGTTCTTC
TRBV4-2	-	TRBJ2-1	-	CASSQDLGEARAKGEQFF	TGTGCCAGCAGCCAAGATTTGGGGGAGGCAAGGGCAAAGGGGGAGCAGTTCTTC
TRBV2	-	TRBJ2-5	-	CASSESLNNEQYF	TGTGCCAGCAGTGAGTCGCTCAACAATGAGCAGTACTTC
TRBV19	-	TRBJ2-7	TRBD1	CASSIVGGRYEQYF	TGTGCCAGTAGTATAGTAGGGGGCCGCTACGAGCAGTACTTC
TRBV11-2	-	TRBJ2-1	TRBD2	CASSSAGLAGGRLSYNEQFF	TGTGCCAGCAGCTCCGCGGGACTAGCGGGGGGGCGCCTCTCCTACAATGAGCAGTTCTTC
TRBV5-1	-	TRBJ2-1	TRBD2	CASSLVASGVYNEQFF	TGCGCCAGCAGCTTGGTGGCTAGCGGGGTCTACAATGAGCAGTTCTTC
TRBV6-5	-	TRBJ2-7	-	CASTGGSSPSKQYF	TGTGCCAGCACCGGGGGCAGTTCCCCCAGCAAGCAGTACTTC
TRBV4-1	-	TRBJ2-7	-	CASSQVSRPYEQYF	TGCGCCAGCAGCCAAGTTTCCCGCCCATACGAGCAGTACTTC
TRBV4-1	-	TRBJ2-4	-	CASSQVMRTEKKLAKNIQYF	TGCGCCAGCAGCCAAGTGATGAGGACAGAAAAGAAACTAGCCAAAAACATTCAGTACTTC
TRBV15	-	TRBJ2-1	-	CATSRDRVGLHFF	TGTGCCACCAGCAGAGATAGAGTCGGTTTGCATTTCTTC
TRBV7-9	-	TRBJ2-7	TRBD2	CASSSGLAYHCEQYF	TGTGCCAGCAGCTCTGGACTAGCGTATCACTGCGAGCAGTACTTC
TRBV7-9	-	TRBJ2-7	-	CASSFSSDEQYF	TGTGCCAGCAGCTTTAGTAGCGACGAGCAGTACTTC
TRBV24-1	-	TRBJ2-5	TRBD1	CATSAGGTGGVETQYF	TGTGCCACCAGTGCCGGAGGCACAGGGGGCGTAGAGACCCAGTACTTC
TRBV4-1	few	TRBJ2-4	TRBD1	CASSPTGLENIQYF	TGCGCCAGCAGCCCGACAGGGTTGGAAAACATTCAGTACTTC
TRBV5-8	-	TRBJ1-5	-	CASRPRAEINQPQHF	TGTGCCAGCAGGCCCCGGGCAGAAATTAATCAGCCCCAGCATTTT
TRBV28	-	TRBJ1-4	-	CASSEGGAWANEKLFF	TGTGCCAGCAGTGAAGGGGGGGCTTGGGCTAATGAAAAACTGTTTTTT
TRBV5-6	few	TRBJ2-1	-	CASSSDEAGNEQFF	TGTGCCAGCAGCTCCGACGAAGCGGGCAATGAGCAGTTCTTC
TRBV7-9	-	TRBJ1-2	TRBD1	CASSLRTGVYGYTF	TGTGCCAGCAGCCTCAGGACAGGAGTCTATGGCTACACCTTC
TRBV20-1	few	TRBJ1-2	-	CSARPPGHGYTF	TGCAGTGCTAGACCCCCAGGCCATGGCTACACCTTC
TRBV3-1	-	TRBJ2-4	-	CASSQRRSAKNIQYF	TGTGCCAGCAGCCAACGTCGGTCAGCCAAAAACATTCAGTACTTC
TRBV29-1	few	TRBJ1-4	-	CSATPSPTGGKLFF	TGCAGCGCTACACCATCTCCAACGGGGGGAAAACTGTTTTTT
TRBV27	-	TRBJ1-1	-	CASSLMWSGQWSNTEAFF	TGTGCCAGCAGTTTAATGTGGAGTGGCCAGTGGTCGAACACTGAAGCTTTCTTT
TRBV4-1	-	TRBJ2-2	-	CASSPRPAEVSGKNTGELFF	TGCGCCAGCAGCCCGAGACCAGCCGAGGTTTCAGGGAAGAACACCGGGGAGCTGTTTTTT
TRBV3-1	-	TRBJ2-7	TRBD2	CASSQGSGLALDEQYF	TGTGCCAGCAGCCAAGGGTCGGGACTAGCACTAGACGAGCAGTACTTC
TRBV20-1	few	TRBJ2-1	TRBD2	CSAKGLAGGLSYNEQFF	TGCAGTGCTAAGGGACTAGCGGGGGGATTATCCTACAATGAGCAGTTCTTC
TRBV24-1	-	TRBJ2-3	TRBD1	CATSDLLPGQFTDTQYF	TGTGCCACCAGTGATTTGCTACCGGGACAGTTCACAGATACGCAGTATTTT
TRBV2	-	TRBJ2-5	-	CASSAGGTQYF	TGTGCCAGCAGTGCTGGAGGTACCCAGTACTTC
TRBV10-3	-	TRBJ2-7	TRBD2	CAIMGGLAGDEQYF	TGTGCCATCATGGGAGGGCTAGCGGGAGACGAGCAGTACTTC
TRBV7-9	few	TRBJ1-1	-	CASSLGQLEAFF	TGTGCCAGCAGCTTAGGACAGCTCGAAGCTTTCTTT
TRBV27	-	TRBJ2-7	-	CASTNVELREQYF	TGTGCCAGCACTAATGTGGAGCTACGAGAGCAGTACTTC
TRBV7-9	few	TRBJ2-7	TRBD1	CASSSQGEGSYEQYF	TGTGCCAGCAGCTCACAGGGGGAAGGGTCCTACGAGCAGTACTTC
TRBV27	-	TRBJ1-4	-	CASSSYRVGEKLFF	TGTGCCAGCAGTTCTTACAGGGTGGGAGAAAAACTGTTTTTT
TRBV27	-	TRBJ2-7	-	CASRTGTESSYEQYF	TGTGCCAGCAGGACCGGGACGGAGTCTTCCTACGAGCAGTACTTC
TRBV4-1	-	TRBJ1-1	-	CASNSNRGEAFF	TGCGCCAGCAACTCCAACCGGGGTGAAGCTTTCTTT
TRBV7-9	-	TRBJ2-6	TRBD1	CASSPPGQGQFGANVLTF	TGTGCCAGCAGCCCGCCGGGACAGGGTCAATTTGGGGCCAACGTCCTGACTTTC
TRBV15	few	TRBJ2-7	TRBD2	CATSRDGTSSYEQYF	TGTGCCACCAGCAGAGATGGGACTAGCTCCTACGAGCAGTACTTC
TRBV20-1	few	TRBJ2-7	TRBD2	CSASGRALYEQYF	TGCAGTGCTAGCGGGAGGGCCCTCTACGAGCAGTACTTC
TRBV7-2	few	TRBJ2-5	-	CASSLMGGGTAYQETQYF	TGTGCCAGCAGCCTCATGGGGGGCGGGACAGCATATCAAGAGACCCAGTACTTC
TRBV7-9	few	TRBJ1-1	TRBD1	CASTRRDRANTEAFF	TGTGCCAGCACCCGCAGGGACAGGGCAAACACTGAAGCTTTCTTT
TRBV20-1	many	TRBJ2-7	TRBD1	CSAGQGDLYEQYF	TGCAGTGCTGGACAGGGGGACCTCTACGAGCAGTACTTC
TRBV20-1	-	TRBJ2-1	-	CSADRAPEVNEQFF	TGCAGTGCTGATAGGGCCCCAGAGGTCAATGAGCAGTTCTTC
TRBV6-2/TRBV6-3	few	TRBJ2-7	-	CASSQGHRYEQYF	TGTGCCAGCAGCCAAGGACACCGCTACGAGCAGTACTTC
TRBV27	-	TRBJ2-7	-	CASSHGRQSYEQYF	TGTGCCAGCAGCCATGGACGCCAATCCTACGAGCAGTACTTC
TRBV12-3/TRBV12-4	-	TRBJ2-5	TRBD1	CASGGTGGRETQYF	TGTGCCAGCGGGGGGACAGGGGGCCGAGAGACCCAGTACTTC
TRBV6-5	-	TRBJ2-1	-	CASSYSSRIAYNEQFF	TGTGCCAGCAGTTACTCGAGCAGAATAGCCTACAATGAGCAGTTCTTC
TRBV7-2	-	TRBJ2-2	-	CASSAIGGELFF	TGTGCCAGCAGCGCCATCGGGGGGGAGCTGTTTTTT
TRBV9	few	TRBJ2-3	TRBD2	CASSVASGRGTDTQYF	TGTGCCAGCAGCGTAGCCAGCGGGAGAGGAACAGATACGCAGTATTTT
TRBV7-2	few	TRBJ2-1	-	CASNRDAGTYNEQFF	TGTGCCAGCAACCGAGATGCAGGAACCTACAATGAGCAGTTCTTC
TRBV28	few	TRBJ2-7	-	CASSFRAPVEQYF	TGTGCCAGCAGTTTCCGGGCTCCTGTTGAGCAGTACTTC
TRBV20-1	few	TRBJ2-3	-	CSARRSGITDTQYF	TGCAGTGCTCGGAGGAGCGGCATCACAGATACGCAGTATTTT
TRBV5-5	once	TRBJ1-1	-	CASSRGGGPTEAFF	TGTGCCAGCAGCCGAGGCGGCGGGCCCACTGAAGCTTTCTTT
TRBV6-6	-	TRBJ2-3	-	CASSYSKWRLPTQYF	TGTGCCAGCAGTTACTCGAAGTGGAGGCTTCCTACGCAGTATTTT
TRBV6-6	-	TRBJ1-1	-	CASTLTAMMNTEAFF	TGTGCCAGCACCCTTACAGCTATGATGAACACTGAAGCTTTCTTT
TRBV7-9	few	TRBJ2-7	-	CASSLNPDGYEQYF	TGTGCCAGCAGCCTAAACCCGGACGGCTACGAGCAGTACTTC
TRBV6-5	-	TRBJ2-7	-	CASSYKGTTNEQYF	TGTGCCAGCAGTTACAAGGGGACCACTAACGAGCAGTACTTC
TRBV13	-	TRBJ2-5	-	CASSFISDRETQYF	TGTGCCAGCAGCTTTATCTCCGATAGGGAGACCCAGTACTTC
TRBV2	few	TRBJ1-4	-	CASSEVLTINEKLFF	TGTGCCAGCAGTGAAGTTTTAACCATTAATGAAAAACTGTTTTTT